The T cell receptor (beta chain) described here comes from a study of blood T cells in healthy people across ages. Broader study findings: A strong correlation was seen between TCR beta diversity and naive T cell percentage. Diversity figures based on one million T cells were deemed too low. Naive CD4+ cell counts and diversity both ran higher in long-lived than in aged donors.

Using a J-beta primer mix together with a sample-barcoded 5' primer, a second PCR was run for about 7 to 12 cycles. Each cDNA molecule carried a tag from a template-switch adaptor that contained 12 random nucleotides. MiXCR was run by TCRdb on the 5' RACE reads, yielding one entry per CDR3 protein. There are fewer than 750,000 distinct CDR3 sequences in the sample; 45% to 55% occur only once, and just under 25% lies in the top ten. In its sample, this clonotype was seen many times. The antigen is undetermined. V lost 2 bases and J lost 3; bases outside the gene matches: 11. The CDR3 spans 17 residues. Per the germline V gene, CDR1 is MNHEY and CDR2 is SVGAGI.

The sample comprised blood. V and J are TRBV6-5 and TRBJ2-7, with 9 positions matching TRBD1. The clonotype was recovered from an elderly man in good health. In DNA form, the CDR3 reads TGTGCCAGCAGTTACGGGGGAACAGGGGGCAGAGGCTACGAGCAGTACTTC. This encodes CASSYGGTGGRGYEQYF.